This T cell receptor (beta chain) stems from a study of CD8 T cells in ankylosing spondylitis. The CDR3 runs to 15 residues. Germline V gene lookup returns CDR1 SGHAT and CDR2 FQNNGV. After removal of 4 bases from V and 6 bases from J, the junction contained 5 bases not matched to a gene. This clonotype was found many times. The authors made TCR beta libraries by quantitative 5'-RACE with molecular barcodes. TCRdb passed the 5' RACE reads through MiXCR, listing each CDR3 protein once. The sample includes about 360,000 distinct CDR3 sequences, 20% to 25% of them seen just once. V and J are TRBV11-2 and TRBJ2-1, with TRBD2 identical over 11 bases. The receptor's source is a male donor with ankylosing spondylitis or in good health (not recorded which). Sequenced sample: blood, either unsorted or a sorted T cell fraction (not recorded which). Here the CDR3 reads CASSSGLAVVNEQFF. In DNA, the CDR3 is TGTGCCAGCAGCTCGGGACTAGCGGTTGTCAATGAGCAGTTCTTC.